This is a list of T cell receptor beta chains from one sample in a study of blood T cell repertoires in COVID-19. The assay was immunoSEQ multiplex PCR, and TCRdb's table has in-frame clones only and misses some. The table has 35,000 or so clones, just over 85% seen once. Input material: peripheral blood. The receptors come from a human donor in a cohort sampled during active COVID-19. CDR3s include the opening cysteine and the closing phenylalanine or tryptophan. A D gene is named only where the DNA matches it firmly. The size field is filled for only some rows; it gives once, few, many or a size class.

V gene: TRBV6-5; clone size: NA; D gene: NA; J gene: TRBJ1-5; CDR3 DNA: TGTGCCAGCAGCGGACAGTACAATCAGCCCCAGCATTTT; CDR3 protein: CASSGQYNQPQHF
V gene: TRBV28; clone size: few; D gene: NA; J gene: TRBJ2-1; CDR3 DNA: TGTGCCAGCCAAAACCCTGAAGGGACTGCCCCGTACAATGAGCAGTTCTTC; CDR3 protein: CASQNPEGTAPYNEQFF
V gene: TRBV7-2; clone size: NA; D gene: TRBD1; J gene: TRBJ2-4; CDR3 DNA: TGTGCCAGCAGCTTAGCAGGACAGGGTAACATTCAGTACTTC; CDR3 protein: CASSLAGQGNIQYF
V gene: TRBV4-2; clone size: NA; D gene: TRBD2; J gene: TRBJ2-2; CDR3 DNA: TGTGCCAGCAGCCTCCCTCGGGCGGGAGCGGGGAACACCGGGGAGCTGTTTTTT; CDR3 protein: CASSLPRAGAGNTGELFF
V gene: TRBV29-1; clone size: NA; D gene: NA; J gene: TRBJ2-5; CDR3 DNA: TGCAGCGTTGGACGGACAGCAGTACCTCAAGAGACCCAGTACTTC; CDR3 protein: CSVGRTAVPQETQYF
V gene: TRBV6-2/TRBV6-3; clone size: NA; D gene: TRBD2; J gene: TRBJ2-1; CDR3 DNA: TGTGCCAGCAGTCATCTAGCGGGAGACTACAATGAGCAGTTCTTC; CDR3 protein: CASSHLAGDYNEQFF
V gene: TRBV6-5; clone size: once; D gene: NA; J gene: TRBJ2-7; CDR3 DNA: TGTGCCAGCAGTCCTTCCGGGACAAGCTCCTACGAGCAGTACTTC; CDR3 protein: CASSPSGTSSYEQYF
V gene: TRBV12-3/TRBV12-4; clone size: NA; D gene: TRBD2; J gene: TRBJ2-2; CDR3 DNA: TGTGCCAGCACTAGCGGACCAACCGGGGAGCTGTTTTTT; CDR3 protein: CASTSGPTGELFF
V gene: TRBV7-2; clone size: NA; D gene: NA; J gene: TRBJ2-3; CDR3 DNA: TGTGCCAGCAGCTTAGAACCTAGGAGCACAGATACGCAGTATTTT; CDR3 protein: CASSLEPRSTDTQYF
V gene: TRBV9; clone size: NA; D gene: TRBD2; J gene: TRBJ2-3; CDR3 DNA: TGTGCCAGCAGCGCGGGACTAGCGGGAGCAGATACGCAGTATTTT; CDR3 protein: CASSAGLAGADTQYF
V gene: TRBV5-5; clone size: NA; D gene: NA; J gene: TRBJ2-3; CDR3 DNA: TGTGCCAGCAGCCCGGGGGTGACGGGGTTTGTGGGTACGCAGTATTTT; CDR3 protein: CASSPGVTGFVGTQYF
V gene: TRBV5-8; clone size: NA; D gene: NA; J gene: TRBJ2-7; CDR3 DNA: TGTGCCAGCAGCTTGGACTCAAAAACCGTCTACGAGCAGTACTTC; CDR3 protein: CASSLDSKTVYEQYF
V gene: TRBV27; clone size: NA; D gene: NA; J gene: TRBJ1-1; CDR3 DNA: TGTGCCAGCAGTTTCGGTGCTGAAGCTTTCTTT; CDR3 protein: CASSFGAEAFF
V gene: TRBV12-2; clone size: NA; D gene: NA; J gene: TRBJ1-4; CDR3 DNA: TGTGCAAGTCGCTTCCCCGAGACTAATGAAAAACTGTTTTTT; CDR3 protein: CASRFPETNEKLFF
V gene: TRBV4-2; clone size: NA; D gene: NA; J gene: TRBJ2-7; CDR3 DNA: TGTGCCAGCAGCCAAGATCCAGCGGCAAGCTCCTACGAGCAGTACTTC; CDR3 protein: CASSQDPAASSYEQYF
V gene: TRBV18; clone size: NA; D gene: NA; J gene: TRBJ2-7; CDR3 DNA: TGTGCCAGCTCACGCCAGTCCTACGAGCAGTACTTC; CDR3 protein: CASSRQSYEQYF
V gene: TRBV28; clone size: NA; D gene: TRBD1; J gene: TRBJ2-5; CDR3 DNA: TGTGCCAGCAGCCGCTCGACAGGGGGCTTGGGGACCCAGTACTTC; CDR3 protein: CASSRSTGGLGTQYF
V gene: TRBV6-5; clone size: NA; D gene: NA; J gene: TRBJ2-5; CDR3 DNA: TGTGCCAGCAGTCAACACCGGGGGGAGACCCAGTACTTC; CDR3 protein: CASSQHRGETQYF
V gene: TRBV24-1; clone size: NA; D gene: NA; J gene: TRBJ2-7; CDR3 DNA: TGTGCCACCAGTGATTGGTCGGACAGAATGGGACTACCCCTCTACGAGCAGTACTTC; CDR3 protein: CATSDWSDRMGLPLYEQYF
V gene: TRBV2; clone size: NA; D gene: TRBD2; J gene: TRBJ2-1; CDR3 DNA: TGTGCCAGCACGGGGGGGGATGATAATGAGCAGTTCTTC; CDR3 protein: CASTGGDDNEQFF
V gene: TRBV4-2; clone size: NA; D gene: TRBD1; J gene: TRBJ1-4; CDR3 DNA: TGTGCCAGCAGCCAAGAAGACAGGGTAGGAAAACTGTTTTTT; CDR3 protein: CASSQEDRVGKLFF
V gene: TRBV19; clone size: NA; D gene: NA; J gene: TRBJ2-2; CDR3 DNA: TGTGCCAGTAGTATTCGGGTGGACACCGGGGAGCTGTTTTTT; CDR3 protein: CASSIRVDTGELFF
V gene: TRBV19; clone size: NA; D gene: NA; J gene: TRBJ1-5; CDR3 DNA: TGTGCCAGTAGTGATCAGGGTCTGGGCAATCAGCCCCAGCATTTT; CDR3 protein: CASSDQGLGNQPQHF
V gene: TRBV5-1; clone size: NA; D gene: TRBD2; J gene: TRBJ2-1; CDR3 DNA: TGCGCCAGCAGCTTGGGCGGGAGGGCCTCCTACAATGAGCAGTTCTTC; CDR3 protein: CASSLGGRASYNEQFF
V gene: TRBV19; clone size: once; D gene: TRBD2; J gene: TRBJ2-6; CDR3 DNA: TGTGCCAGTAGTCCGGGGGGGTCGCCCTCTGGGGCCAACGTCCTGACTTTC; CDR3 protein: CASSPGGSPSGANVLTF
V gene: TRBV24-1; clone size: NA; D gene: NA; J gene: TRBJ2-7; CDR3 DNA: TGTGCCACCAGTGATAGCCTCGGGGATTACGCGCAGTACTTC; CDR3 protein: CATSDSLGDYAQYF
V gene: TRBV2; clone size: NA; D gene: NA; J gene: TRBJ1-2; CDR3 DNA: TGTGCCAGCAGTGGACAGACGAGCTATGGCTACACCTTC; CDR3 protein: CASSGQTSYGYTF
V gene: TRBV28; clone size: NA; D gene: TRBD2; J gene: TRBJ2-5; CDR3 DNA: TGTGCCAGCAGTAATACGGGACTAGCGGGACAAGAGACCCAGTACTTC; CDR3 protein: CASSNTGLAGQETQYF
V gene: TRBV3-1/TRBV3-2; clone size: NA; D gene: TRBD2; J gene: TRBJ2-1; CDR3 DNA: TGTGCCAGCAGCCGGCGGGGGGCCATGAGCTCCTACAATGAGCAGTTCTTC; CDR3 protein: CASSRRGAMSSYNEQFF
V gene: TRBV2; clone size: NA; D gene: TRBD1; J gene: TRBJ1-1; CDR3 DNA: TGTGCCAGCAGGGGACAGATGAACACTGAAGCTTTCTTT; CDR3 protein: CASRGQMNTEAFF
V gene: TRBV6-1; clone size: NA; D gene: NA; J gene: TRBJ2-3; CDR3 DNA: TGTGCCAGCAGTGAAGCGCCGGGGACGCAGTATTTT; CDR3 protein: CASSEAPGTQYF
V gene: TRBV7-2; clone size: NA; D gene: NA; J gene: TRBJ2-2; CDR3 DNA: TGTGCCAGCAGCTTATACGGGGACACCGGGGAGCTGTTTTTT; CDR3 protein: CASSLYGDTGELFF
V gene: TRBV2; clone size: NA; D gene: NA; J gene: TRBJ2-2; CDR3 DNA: TGTGCCAGCAGCTACGGGACACAGAACACCGGGGAGCTGTTTTTT; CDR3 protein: CASSYGTQNTGELFF
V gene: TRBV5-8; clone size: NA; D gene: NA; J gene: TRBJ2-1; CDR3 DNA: TGTGCCAGCAGCCCGCTAGTAGGTCGCAATGAGCAGTTCTTC; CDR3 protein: CASSPLVGRNEQFF
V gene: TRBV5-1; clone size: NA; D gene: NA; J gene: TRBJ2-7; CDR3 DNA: TGCGCCAGCAGCTCCCGGACTACGCCGGAGCAGTACTTC; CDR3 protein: CASSSRTTPEQYF
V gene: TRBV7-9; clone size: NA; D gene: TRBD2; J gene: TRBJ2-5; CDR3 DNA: TGTGCCAGCCCCATCCCGACTAGCGGGAGCATCTTGGAGACCCAGTACTTC; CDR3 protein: CASPIPTSGSILETQYF
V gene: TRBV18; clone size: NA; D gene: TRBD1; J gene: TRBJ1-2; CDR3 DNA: TGTGCCAGCTCACCTGGGACAGGGGCCTATGGCTACACCTTC; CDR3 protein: CASSPGTGAYGYTF
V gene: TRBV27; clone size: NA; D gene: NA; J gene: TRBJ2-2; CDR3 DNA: TGTGCCAGCAGTTTATTGGGGGGAGGGAACACCGGGGAGCTGTTTTTT; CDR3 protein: CASSLLGGGNTGELFF
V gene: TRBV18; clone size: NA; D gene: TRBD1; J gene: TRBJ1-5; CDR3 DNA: TGTGCCAGCTCACTTGGACAGGGTAGGCAGCCCCAGCATTTT; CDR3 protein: CASSLGQGRQPQHF
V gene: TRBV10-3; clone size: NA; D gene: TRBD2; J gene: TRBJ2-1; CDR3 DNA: TGTGCCATCAGTGGGGGACTAGCGGGGGGTGATGAGCAGTTCTTC; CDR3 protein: CAISGGLAGGDEQFF
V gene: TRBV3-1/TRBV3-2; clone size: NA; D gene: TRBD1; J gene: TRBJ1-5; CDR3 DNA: TGTGCCAGCAGCCAGGCAGGGGGCGATCAGCCCCAGCATTTT; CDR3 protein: CASSQAGGDQPQHF
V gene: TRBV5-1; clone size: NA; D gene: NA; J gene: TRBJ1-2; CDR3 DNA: TGCGCCAGCAGCCCCCTAACCGGCAGGGCTCAGATCTATGGCTACACCTTC; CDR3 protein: CASSPLTGRAQIYGYTF
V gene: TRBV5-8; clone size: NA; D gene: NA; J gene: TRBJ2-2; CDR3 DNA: TGTGCCAGCAGTATTTGGGTAGGGGTCGCGAACACCGGGGAGCTGTTTTTT; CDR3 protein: CASSIWVGVANTGELFF
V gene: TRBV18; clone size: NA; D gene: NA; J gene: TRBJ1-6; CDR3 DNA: TGTGCCAGCTCACCCAGGGAAAGGAATTCACCCCTCCACTTT; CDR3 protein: CASSPRERNSPLHF
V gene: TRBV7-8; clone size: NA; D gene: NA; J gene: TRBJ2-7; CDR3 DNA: TGTGCCAGCAGCTTAGGATTGGCAGAAGCCTACGAGCAGTACTTC; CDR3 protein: CASSLGLAEAYEQYF